This T cell receptor (beta chain) derives from a study of identical twins. Study-wide points: With monozygotic twins, out-of-frame TCR alpha sharing exceeded what models estimated.

The CDR3 totals 15 residues. CDR1 is DFQATT and CDR2 is SNEGSKA in the germline V gene (reference sequence). V lost 0 bases and J 3 bases, leaving 13 bases between the germline ends. This clonotype has a count of ten or more. Its antigen is undetermined. TCRdb ran MiXCR on the 5' RACE reads and lists one entry per CDR3 protein. The table records 270,000 or so distinct CDR3 sequences, approximately 8.3% of them present only once. Another study also made use of these data, one on yellow fever vaccine responses in identical twins.

The V call is TRBV20-1, the J call TRBJ2-3; D may be TRBD1 or TRBD2 (6 bases each). The receptor comes from a young woman in good health. The sample comprised CD8+ T cells sorted from blood. CDR3 sequence: CSAREGGRETDTQYF. The CDR3 DNA sequence: TGCAGTGCTAGAGAGGGGGGCAGGGAGACAGATACGCAGTATTTT.